This TCR beta chain was obtained from a study of cytotoxic CD8 clonotypes in ibrutinib-treated CLL. At the level of the study: Sequencing produced an average of about 250,000 productive templates and under 95,000 productive rearrangements per sample.

Clones were read by immunoSEQ multiplex PCR, and TCRdb kept only the in-frame ones, dropping some. The table records more than 85,000 clones, roughly three quarters of them present only once. The CDR3 is 15 residues long. The V end was cut by 2 bases, the J end by 2 bases, with 7 bases between. Germline loops: CDR1 MNHEY, CDR2 SVGAGI. This clonotype was obtained from a human donor with chronic lymphocytic leukemia. The rearrangement links TRBV6-5 to TRBJ1-6, with a tentative D call TRBD1 (5 bases). This specimen consisted of PBMCs, obtained after 24 months of ibrutinib treatment. The DNA for the CDR3 is TGTGCCAGCAGTTACAGGGGCGCCTATAATTCACCCCTCCACTTT. Its protein is CASSYRGAYNSPLHF.